This TCR beta chain came from a study of cytomegalovirus exposure and HLA in healthy donors. Findings and limits, study-wide: Later analysis associated a missense DCLRE1C variant with TCR beta V- and J-gene trimming. 87-base-pair reads could not separate some V segments, including TRBV6-2 and TRBV6-3.

Germline V gene data show CDR1 as MNHEY and CDR2 as SVGAGI. The CDR3 totals 13 residues. The V end was cut by 5 bases, the J end by 7 bases, with 12 bases between. Primers for the PCR totalled 60 Vbeta and 13 Jbeta. Sequenced by immunoSEQ multiplex PCR; TCRdb stores in-frame clones only, minus some. In the table there are fewer than 200,000 clones, around four fifths of which are singletons. This clone appeared a few times. The antigen remains unidentified. Material for sequencing was PBMCs. V and J are TRBV6-5 and TRBJ1-5; TRBD1 might be the D (6 bases). The TCR originated in a girl aged 2 to 9 in good health and CMV-seropositive. The CDR3 DNA follows: TGTGCCAGCAGTACACAGGGATCCCAGCCCCAGCATTTT. This encodes CASSTQGSQPQHF.